The entry below gives a single T cell receptor beta chain sequence along with its context. This sample stems from a study of blood T cells in healthy people across ages. The use of a sample-barcoded 5' primer and a J-beta primer mix characterized a second PCR of roughly 6 to 12 cycles. TCRdb passed the 5' RACE reads through MiXCR, listing each CDR3 protein once. The sample comprises 1.2 million to 1.5 million distinct CDR3 sequences, 42% of which are singletons, and 7.9% rests with the top ten. Germline lookup yields CDR1 SGHAT and CDR2 FQNNGV. Trimming at V came to 5 bases and at J to 1 base, leaving 26 bases not matched to a gene. This CDR3 is built from 23 residues.

The sequence came from a woman aged 18-29 years in good health. V usage is TRBV11-2 and J usage is TRBJ2-3; TRBD2 aligns across 11 bases. Sequencing was carried out using blood. As DNA, the CDR3 is TGTGCCAGCAGCCCTCGAGGGACAGCAAATGGAGATAGCGGGAGGGGGGGCACAGATACGCAGTATTTT. This gives the protein CASSPRGTANGDSGRGGTDTQYF.